This passage covers 26 T cell receptor beta chains from one sample sequenced in a study of beta chain features in type 1 diabetes. The investigators reverse transcribed all of the isolated RNA, so they sequenced expressed TCRB transcripts. TCRdb keeps only in-frame clones here, not all; method: immunoSEQ multiplex PCR. Of around 280,000 clones in the sample, around 7.3% were seen once. Sequencing was done on a sample of central memory CD4+ T cells from blood. Source of these receptors: a young woman in good health.

The rearrangement links TRBV6-5 to TRBJ2-7; D perhaps matches TRBD1 (6 bases). Germline assignment: CDR1 MNHEY and CDR2 SVGAGI. V lost 7 bases to trimming and J lost 0 bases, with 13 bases between them. CDR3 length equals 14 residues. The CDR3 nucleotides are TGTGCCAGCACCCCCACAGGGTCCTCCTACGAGCAGTACTTC. Translating it yields CASTPTGSSYEQYF.

This chain connects TRBV7-9 to TRBJ1-2; D unclear. Germline-derived CDR1 and CDR2 are SEHNR and FQNEAQ (reference sequence). The CDR3 contains 13 residues. Trimming removed 5 bases at V and 4 bases at J, with 11 bases between. CDR3: CASSPGVIYGYTF. CDR3 bases: TGTGCCAGCAGCCCTGGGGTCATCTATGGCTACACCTTC.

This clone was observed a few times. V and J are TRBV19 and TRBJ2-1; D not certain. Trimming took off 5 bases at V and 10 bases at J, with 21 bases between the two ends. The CDR3 is made up of 15 amino acids. The germline V gene encodes CDR1 LNHDA and CDR2 SQIVND (reference sequence). CDR3 amino acids: CASSSDPLRLGEQFF. CDR3 DNA sequence: TGTGCCAGTAGTTCGGACCCTCTTAGGTTAGGGGAGCAGTTCTTC.

This chain links TRBV10-3 with TRBJ1-4; 9 nucleotides match TRBD1. V was pared by 5 bases and J by 1 base, with 5 bases of the junction left unmatched. The CDR3 loop spans 16 amino acids. In germline, CDR1 is ENHRY, CDR2 SYGVKD. The CDR3 sequence: CAISPGTGRTNEKLFF. The CDR3 DNA reads TGTGCCATCAGTCCCGGGACAGGGAGAACTAATGAAAAACTGTTTTTT.

Remarks on this clone: The same CDR3 arises from other DNA sequences in this sample as well. CDR3 sequence reads: CATSRAGETQYF. The CDR3 nucleotides are TGTGCCACCAGCAGAGCCGGAGAGACCCAGTACTTC. The rearrangement uses TRBV15 and TRBJ2-5; D is unclear. Trimming shortened V by 1 base and J by 4 bases, and 4 bases separated the two germline ends. The germline gives CDR1 LNHNV, CDR2 YYDKDF (reference sequence). This CDR3 is 12 amino acids long.

This clone has more than one count but fewer than ten. The V gene is TRBV19, the J gene TRBJ2-3; 7 positions agree with TRBD1. Germline V gene lookup returns CDR1 LNHDA and CDR2 SQIVND (reference sequence). The CDR3 has 14 residues. The trim removed 6 bases at V and 0 bases at J, leaving 3 bases unmatched. The CDR3 bases are TGTGCCAGTAGACAGGGGCTTAGCACAGATACGCAGTATTTT. Amino acid sequence: CASRQGLSTDTQYF.

This clone was observed a handful of times. The chain joins TRBV6-1 to TRBJ2-7; TRBD1 agrees at 8 bases. CDR1 is MNHNS and CDR2 is SASEGT in the germline V gene. Trimming cost V 6 bases and J 2 bases; bases outside gene matches: 6. The CDR3 is made up of 14 amino acids. CDR3 region: CASRNSGGAYEQYV. The CDR3 DNA reads as TGTGCCAGCAGAAATTCAGGGGGCGCCTACGAGCAGTACGTC.

V usage is TRBV5-8 and J usage is TRBJ2-3, with 7 nucleotides matching TRBD1. Trimming at V came to 4 bases and at J to 6 bases, leaving 8 bases not matched to a gene. This CDR3 has 14 residues. The germline gives CDR1 SGHTS, CDR2 YDEGEE. The CDR3 DNA is TGTGCCAGCAGCCCACACAGGGGCGTGGATACGCAGTATTTT. It yields the protein CASSPHRGVDTQYF.

V and J are TRBV6-6 and TRBJ1-5; 9 nucleotides match TRBD1. The CDR3 runs 14 residues. Germline V gene data show CDR1 as MNHNY and CDR2 as SVGAGI (reference sequence). V was pared by 5 bases and J by 6 bases, with 5 bases of the junction left unmatched. The CDR3 sequence: CASSHTGGGQPQHF. DNA for the CDR3: TGTGCCAGCAGTCACACAGGGGGCGGTCAGCCCCAGCATTTT.

This clone turned up a few times. The CDR3 loop is CASSFVAGAQETQYF. CDR3 nucleotides: TGTGCCAGCAGCTTCGTGGCGGGGGCCCAAGAGACCCAGTACTTC. The genes are TRBV7-3 and TRBJ2-5; perhaps TRBD2 as D (7 bases). The V gene's germline CDR1 is SGHTA and CDR2 FQGTGA. This CDR3 contains 15 residues. The V and J ends lost 3 bases and 1 base respectively, with 12 bases between them. Supplemented by reference TRBV7-3 and TRBJ2-5, the full variable domain reads GAGVSQTPSNKVTEKGKYVELRCDPISGHTALYWYRQSLGQGPEFLIYFQGTGAADDSGLPNDRFFAVRPEGSVSTLKIQRTERGDSAVYLCASSFVAGAQETQYFGPGTRLLVL.

J is TRBJ1-5 and V is TRBV29-1; possibly TRBD1 for D (6 bases). The germline V gene has CDR1 SQVTM and CDR2 ANQGSEA. CDR3 size: 13 residues. The V gene lost 7 bases and the J gene lost 6 bases, with 16 bases spanning the gap. The CDR3 DNA is TGCAGCGCGGCGGCAGGGGCCGCTCAGCCCCAGCATTTT. This sequence encodes CSAAAGAAQPQHF.

The chain couples TRBV7-2 to TRBJ1-2; the D is unclear. CDR3 length: 12 amino acids. Trimming shortened V by 3 bases and J by 13 bases, and 15 bases separated the two germline ends. Germline CDR1 and CDR2: SGHTA and FQGNSA. CDR3 nucleotide sequence: TGTGCCAGCAGCTTGAACCCGCCGGGATCCACCTTC. It yields the protein CASSLNPPGSTF.

V usage is TRBV18 and J usage is TRBJ1-1; D not certain. V dropped 3 bases and J dropped 3 bases, with 14 bases sitting between them. Per germline, CDR1 KGHSH and CDR2 LQKENI. The CDR3 extends over 15 amino acids. This chain's CDR3 is CASSPRRLSDTEAFF. The CDR3 bases are TGTGCCAGCTCACCTCGGAGGCTCTCGGACACTGAAGCTTTCTTT. Based on the CDR3 plus reference TRBV18 and TRBJ1-1, the full variable domain is NAGVMQNPRHLVRRRGQEARLRCSPMKGHSHVYWYRQLPEEGLKFMVYLQKENIIDESGMPKERFSAEFPKEGPSILRIQQVVRGDSAAYFCASSPRRLSDTEAFFGQGTRLTVV.

The V gene is TRBV6-5, the J gene TRBJ1-2; D is uncertain. CDR1 MNHEY and CDR2 SVGAGI come from the germline V gene. V was trimmed by 6 bases and J by 4 bases, leaving 6 bases between them. CDR3 length: 11 residues. The CDR3: CASSWIYGYTF. Written as DNA, the CDR3 is TGTGCCAGCAGCTGGATCTATGGCTACACCTTC.

This clone came up a few times. V usage is TRBV18 and J usage is TRBJ2-7; perhaps D is TRBD1 or TRBD2 (5 bases each). This CDR3 comprises 13 residues. The germline V gene encodes CDR1 KGHSH and CDR2 LQKENI. Trimming removed 1 base at V and 6 bases at J, with 10 bases between. This CDR3 is CASSPRGSGEQYV. The CDR3, as DNA: TGTGCCAGCTCACCACGGGGGTCCGGCGAGCAGTACGTC.

A few counts support this clone. This chain links TRBV5-4 with TRBJ2-3, with D possibly being TRBD2 (5 bases). CDR3 length equals 15 residues. With 0 bases removed from V and 6 bases from J, the gap between germline ends came to 14 bases. Looked up from germline, CDR1 is SGHNT and CDR2 is YYREEE (reference sequence). CDR3 residues: CASSLVTTRGDTQYF. In DNA form, the CDR3 reads TGTGCCAGCAGCTTGGTGACTACCAGAGGGGATACGCAGTATTTT.

This clone came up a few times. The chain carries TRBV7-6 and TRBJ2-1; tentative D call: TRBD1 (6 bases). V was trimmed by 4 bases and J by 5 bases, leaving 18 bases between them. The CDR3 has 16 amino acids. The germline V gene encodes CDR1 SGHVS and CDR2 FNYEAQ. CDR3 in amino acids: CASSSRDDRRHNEQFF. The CDR3 DNA reads as TGTGCCAGCAGCTCCCGCGATGACAGGCGGCACAATGAGCAGTTCTTC. The variable domain in full, completed from reference TRBV7-6 and TRBJ2-1, reads GAGVSQSPRYKVTKRGQDVALRCDPISGHVSLYWYRQALGQGPEFLTYFNYEAQQDKSGLPNDRFSAERPEGSISTLTIQRTEQRDSAMYRCASSSRDDRRHNEQFFGPGTRLTVL.

A few counts support this clone. The genes are TRBV20-1 and TRBJ1-1; D remains ambiguous. This CDR3 region has 11 residues. Germline-derived CDR1 and CDR2 are DFQATT and SNEGSKA (reference sequence). The V and J ends lost 3 bases and 7 bases respectively, with 9 bases between them. The CDR3 coding sequence is TGCAGTGCTAGTGGGTCTGTTGAAGCTTTCTTT. Protein product: CSASGSVEAFF.

The chain employs TRBV27 and TRBJ2-3, with 8 nucleotides matching TRBD1. This CDR3 region has 15 residues. Germline CDR1 is MNHEY and CDR2 is SMNVEV (reference sequence). V lost 2 bases, J lost 3 bases, and 4 bases stayed unmatched. DNA for the CDR3: TGTGCCAGCAGTTTACGGGACAGGACTACAGATACGCAGTATTTT. This translates into CASSLRDRTTDTQYF.

This clone has a handful of counts. The chain has TRBV25-1 and TRBJ2-4; D is unresolved. The CDR3 totals 13 residues. The germline V and J ends were trimmed by 2 bases and 3 bases, with 5 bases remaining between them. Germline CDR1 is MGHDK and CDR2 is SYGVNS. CDR3 nucleotides: TGTGCCAGCAGTGAAGTGAGCAAAAACATTCAGTACTTC. Amino acid sequence: CASSEVSKNIQYF.

In its sample, this clone was seen a few times. The V gene is TRBV7-2, the J gene TRBJ1-5, with D unresolved. The CDR3 length is 12 residues. With 1 base removed from V and 7 bases from J, the gap between germline ends came to 5 bases. Germline V gene data show CDR1 as SGHTA and CDR2 as FQGNSA. The CDR3 DNA sequence: TGTGCCAGCAGCTTAGATCTACAGCCCCAGCATTTT. Its translation is CASSLDLQPQHF.

The chain links TRBV20-1 to TRBJ2-1; D call uncertain. This CDR3 spans 11 amino acids. Germline V lookup: CDR1 DFQATT, CDR2 SNEGSKA (reference sequence). Between the trimmed V and J ends, which lost 3 bases and 2 bases, there was a span of 2 bases. The CDR3 sequence: CSARPYNEQFF. CDR3 in DNA: TGCAGTGCTAGGCCCTACAATGAGCAGTTCTTC.

The sample holds many counts of this clone. The V call is TRBV7-2, the J call TRBJ2-4; maybe TRBD2 (6 bases). Trimming took off 7 bases at V and 9 bases at J, with 13 bases between the two ends. Germline V CDR1 and CDR2: SGHTA, FQGNSA. The CDR3 is made up of 12 amino acids. The CDR3 reads CASTAGRGIQYF. The CDR3 coding sequence is TGTGCCAGCACCGCAGGGCGGGGCATTCAGTACTTC.

The CDR3 sequence: CASSQDGLAGGPSTQYF. CDR3 DNA sequence: TGTGCCAGCAGCCAAGACGGACTAGCGGGGGGCCCGTCTACGCAGTATTTT. V gene TRBV4-2 combines with J gene TRBJ2-3, with 14 bases lining up with TRBD2. This CDR3 has 17 amino acids. Germline V gene sequence: CDR1 LGHNA, CDR2 YNFKEQ. V lost 0 bases and J lost 8; bases outside the gene matches: 7.

J is TRBJ2-5 and V is TRBV7-2; 7 nucleotides align to TRBD2. The V gene's germline CDR1 is SGHTA and CDR2 FQGNSA. The V and J ends lost 5 bases and 5 bases, in that order; junction bases with no gene match: 8. There are 14 residues in the CDR3. CDR3 protein: CASSRGRRGETQYF. The CDR3 nucleotides are TGTGCCAGCAGCCGCGGCCGGCGGGGGGAGACCCAGTACTTC.

The chain joins TRBV18 to TRBJ1-5; TRBD1 is a possible D gene (5 bases). There are 14 residues in the CDR3. The V gene's germline CDR1 is KGHSH and CDR2 LQKENI. With 4 bases removed from V and 3 bases from J, the gap between germline ends came to 10 bases. The CDR3: CASSLGQHNQPQHF. CDR3 in DNA: TGTGCCAGCTCACTAGGACAACACAATCAGCCCCAGCATTTT.